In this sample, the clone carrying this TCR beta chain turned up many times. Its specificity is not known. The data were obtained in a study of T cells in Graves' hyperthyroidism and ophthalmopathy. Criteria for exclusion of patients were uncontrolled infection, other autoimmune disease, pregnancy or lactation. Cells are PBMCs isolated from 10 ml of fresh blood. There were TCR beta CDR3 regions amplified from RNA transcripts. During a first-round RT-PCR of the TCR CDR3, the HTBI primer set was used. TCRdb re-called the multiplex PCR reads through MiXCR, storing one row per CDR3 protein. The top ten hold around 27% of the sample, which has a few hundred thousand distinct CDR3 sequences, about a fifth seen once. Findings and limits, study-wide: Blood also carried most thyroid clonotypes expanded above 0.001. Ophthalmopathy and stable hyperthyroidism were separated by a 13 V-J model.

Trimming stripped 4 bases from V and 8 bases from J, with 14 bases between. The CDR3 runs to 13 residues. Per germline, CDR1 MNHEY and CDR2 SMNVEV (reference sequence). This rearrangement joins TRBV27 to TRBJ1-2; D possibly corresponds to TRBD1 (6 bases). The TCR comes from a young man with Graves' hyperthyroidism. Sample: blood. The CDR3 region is CASSSRDTRGYTF. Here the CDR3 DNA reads TGTGCCAGCAGTTCCAGGGACACGAGGGGCTACACCTTC.